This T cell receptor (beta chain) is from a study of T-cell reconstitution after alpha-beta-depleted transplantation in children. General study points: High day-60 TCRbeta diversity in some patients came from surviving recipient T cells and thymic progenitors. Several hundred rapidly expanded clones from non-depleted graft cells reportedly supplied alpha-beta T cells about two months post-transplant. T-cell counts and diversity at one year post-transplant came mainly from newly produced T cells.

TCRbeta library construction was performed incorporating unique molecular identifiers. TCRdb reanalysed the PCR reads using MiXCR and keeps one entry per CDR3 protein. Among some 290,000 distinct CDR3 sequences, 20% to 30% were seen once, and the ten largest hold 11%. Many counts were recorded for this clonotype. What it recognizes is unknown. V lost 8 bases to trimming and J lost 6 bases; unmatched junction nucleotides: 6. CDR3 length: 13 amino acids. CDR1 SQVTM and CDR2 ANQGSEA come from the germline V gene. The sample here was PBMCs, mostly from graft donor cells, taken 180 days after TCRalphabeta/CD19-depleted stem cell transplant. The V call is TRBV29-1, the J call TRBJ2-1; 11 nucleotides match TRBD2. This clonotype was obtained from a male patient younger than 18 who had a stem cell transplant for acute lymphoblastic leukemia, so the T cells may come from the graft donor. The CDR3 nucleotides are TGCAGCCCCGTAGCGGGAGGGCCCAATGAGCAGTTCTTC. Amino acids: CSPVAGGPNEQFF.